These 2 T cell receptor beta chains share one sample of origin, sequenced in a study of PD-1 blockade in classical Hodgkin lymphoma (dated by TCRdb to between 2020 and 2021). The library relied on the immunoSEQ multiplex PCR assay. Sourced from immuneACCESS, this table was stored by TCRdb with only in-frame sequences that have V and J called. A share of the clones is absent; for the studies checked, an unresolved V gene accounts for under half, and the remainder has no known explanation. This sample gives some 39,000 clones in total; around nine tenths of them show up just once. The top ten clones comprise roughly 10% of the sample. What the time point label conveys for this sample: cycle 1 day 1 (C1D1), immediately before nivolumab initiation. Relapse after autologous stem cell transplantation had occurred in all trial patients, and cohorts A, B and C were distinguished by prior brentuximab vedotin exposure.

Sequenced here: peripheral blood mononuclear cells (PBMCs), sampled at baseline. Every receptor here comes from a human donor with classical Hodgkin lymphoma.

This clone occurred once. The genes are TRBV5-1 and TRBJ2-1; unclear D gene. Germline V CDR1 and CDR2: SGHRS, YFSETQ. The CDR3 is made up of 13 amino acids. With 3 bases removed from V and 7 bases from J, the gap between germline ends came to 11 bases. The CDR3 reads CASSYIQINEQFF. Written as DNA, the CDR3 is TGCGCCAGCAGCTACATACAGATTAATGAGCAGTTCTTC.

The chain has TRBV2 and TRBJ2-5, with TRBD2 matching over 12 bases. Trimming at V came to 7 bases and at J to 4 bases, leaving 7 bases not matched to a gene. The germline V gene encodes CDR1 SNHLY and CDR2 FYNNEI. This CDR3 is built from 15 residues. The CDR3 DNA sequence: TGTGCCAGCAAGGGATCTAGCGGGAGGGGAGAGACCCAGTACTTC. Translation: CASKGSSGRGETQYF. The complete variable domain, with remaining parts taken from reference TRBV2 and TRBJ2-5, reads EPEVTQTPSHQVTQMGQEVILRCVPISNHLYFYWYRQILGQKVEFLVSFYNNEISEKSEIFDDQFSVERPDGSNFTLKIRSTKLEDSAMYFCASKGSSGRGETQYFGPGTRLLVL.